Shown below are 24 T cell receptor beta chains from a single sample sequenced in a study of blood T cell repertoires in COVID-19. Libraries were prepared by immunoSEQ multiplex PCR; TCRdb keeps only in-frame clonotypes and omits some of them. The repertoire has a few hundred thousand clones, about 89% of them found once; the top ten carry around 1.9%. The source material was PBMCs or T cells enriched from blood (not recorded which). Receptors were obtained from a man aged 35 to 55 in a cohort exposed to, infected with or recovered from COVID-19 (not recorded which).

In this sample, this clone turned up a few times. The DNA for the CDR3 is TGTGCCAGCAGTTACGGGGGGGGCACCGCGGAGCCCCAGCATTTT. Its protein is CASSYGGGTAEPQHF. V is TRBV6-5 and J is TRBJ1-5; a weak D match, TRBD1 (6 bases). Deletions cut 2 bases from V and 8 bases from J, with 16 bases between. CDR3 length: 15 residues. Looked up from germline, CDR1 is MNHEY and CDR2 is SVGAGI.

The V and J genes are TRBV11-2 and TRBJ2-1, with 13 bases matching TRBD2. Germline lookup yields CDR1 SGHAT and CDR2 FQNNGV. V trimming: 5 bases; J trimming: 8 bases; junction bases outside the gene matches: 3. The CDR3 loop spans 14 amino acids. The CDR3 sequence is CASSVLAGGHEQFF. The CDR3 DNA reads TGTGCCAGCAGCGTACTAGCGGGAGGGCATGAGCAGTTCTTC.

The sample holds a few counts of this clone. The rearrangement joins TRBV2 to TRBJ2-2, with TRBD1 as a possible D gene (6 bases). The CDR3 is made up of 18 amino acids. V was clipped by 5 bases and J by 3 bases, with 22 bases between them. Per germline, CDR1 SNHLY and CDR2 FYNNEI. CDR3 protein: CASSLAAGQGLDTGELFF. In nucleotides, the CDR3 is TGTGCCAGCAGTCTAGCCGCGGGTCAGGGGCTAGACACCGGGGAGCTGTTTTTT.

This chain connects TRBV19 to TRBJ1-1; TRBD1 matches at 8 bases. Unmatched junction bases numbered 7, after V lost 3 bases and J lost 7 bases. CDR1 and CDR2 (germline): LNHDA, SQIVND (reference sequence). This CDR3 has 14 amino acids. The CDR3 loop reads CASSIPGQGREAFF. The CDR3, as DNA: TGTGCCAGTAGTATCCCCGGACAGGGCCGTGAAGCTTTCTTT.

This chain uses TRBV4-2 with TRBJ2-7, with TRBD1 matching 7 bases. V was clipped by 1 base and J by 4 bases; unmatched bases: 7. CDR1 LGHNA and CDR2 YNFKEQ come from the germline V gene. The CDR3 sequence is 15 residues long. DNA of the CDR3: TGTGCCAGCAGCCAAGTTCGGGCAGGGGGTTACGAGCAGTACTTC. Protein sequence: CASSQVRAGGYEQYF.

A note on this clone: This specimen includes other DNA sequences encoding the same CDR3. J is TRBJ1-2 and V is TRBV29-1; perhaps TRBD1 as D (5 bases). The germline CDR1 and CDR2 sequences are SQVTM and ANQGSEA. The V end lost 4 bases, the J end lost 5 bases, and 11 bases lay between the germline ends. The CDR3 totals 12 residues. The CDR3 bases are TGCAGCGTTGGATCCGGGGGTTATGGCTACACCTTC. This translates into CSVGSGGYGYTF.

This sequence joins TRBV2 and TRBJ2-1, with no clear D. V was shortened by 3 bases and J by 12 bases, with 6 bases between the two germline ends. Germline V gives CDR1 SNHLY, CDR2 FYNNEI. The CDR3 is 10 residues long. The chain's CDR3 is CASSERRQFF. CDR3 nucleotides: TGTGCCAGCAGTGAGCGGAGGCAGTTCTTC.

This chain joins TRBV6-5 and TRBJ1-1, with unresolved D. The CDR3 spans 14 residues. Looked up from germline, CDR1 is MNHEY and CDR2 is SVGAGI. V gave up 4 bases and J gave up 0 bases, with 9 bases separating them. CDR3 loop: CASSSRLLNTEAFF. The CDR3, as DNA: TGTGCCAGCAGTTCGCGGCTTCTGAACACTGAAGCTTTCTTT.

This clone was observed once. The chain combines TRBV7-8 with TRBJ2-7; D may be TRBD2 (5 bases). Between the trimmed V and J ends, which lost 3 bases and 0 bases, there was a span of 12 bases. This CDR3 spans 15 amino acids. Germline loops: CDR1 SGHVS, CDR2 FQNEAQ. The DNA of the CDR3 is TGTGCCAGCAGCTTTGTAGAGGGTTACTCCTACGAGCAGTACTTC. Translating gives CASSFVEGYSYEQYF.

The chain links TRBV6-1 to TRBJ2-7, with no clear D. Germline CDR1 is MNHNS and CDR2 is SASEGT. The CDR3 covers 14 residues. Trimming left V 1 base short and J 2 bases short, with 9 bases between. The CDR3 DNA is TGTGCCAGCAGTGAAGGTAGCAATCCCTACGAGCAGTACTTC. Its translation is CASSEGSNPYEQYF.

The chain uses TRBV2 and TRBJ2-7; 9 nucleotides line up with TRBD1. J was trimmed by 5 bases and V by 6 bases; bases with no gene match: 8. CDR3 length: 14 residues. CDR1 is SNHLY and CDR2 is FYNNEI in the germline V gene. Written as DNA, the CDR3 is TGTGCCAGCAGACCGGGACAGGGAGCCGACGAGCAGTACTTC. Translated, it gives CASRPGQGADEQYF.

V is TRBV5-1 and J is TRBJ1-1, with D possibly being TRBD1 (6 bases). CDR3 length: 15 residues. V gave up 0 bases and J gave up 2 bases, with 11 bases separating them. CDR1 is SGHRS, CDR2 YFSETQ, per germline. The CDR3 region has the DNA TGCGCCAGCAGCTTGGGTGGGACACTAAACACTGAAGCTTTCTTT. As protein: CASSLGGTLNTEAFF. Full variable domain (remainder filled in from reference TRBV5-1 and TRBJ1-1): KAGVTQTPRYLIKTRGQQVTLSCSPISGHRSVSWYQQTPGQGLQFLFEYFSETQRNKGNFPGRFSGRQFSNSRSEMNVSTLELGDSALYLCASSLGGTLNTEAFFGQGTRLTVV.

The CDR3 loop is CASSHETNSNTGELFF. Here the CDR3 DNA reads TGTGCCAGCAGTCACGAGACAAATTCGAACACCGGGGAGCTGTTTTTT. The chain joins TRBV27 to TRBJ2-2; D is undetermined. Trimming stripped 5 bases from V and 0 bases from J, with 13 bases between. Germline values: CDR1 MNHEY, CDR2 SMNVEV (reference sequence). The CDR3 consists of 16 residues.

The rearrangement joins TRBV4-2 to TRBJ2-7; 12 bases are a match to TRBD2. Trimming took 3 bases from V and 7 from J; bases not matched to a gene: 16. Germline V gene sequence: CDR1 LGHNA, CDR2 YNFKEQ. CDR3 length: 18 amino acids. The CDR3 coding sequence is TGTGCCAGCAGCCAGACTAGCGGGAGATACCTCGGTAGGGAGGAGCAGTACTTC. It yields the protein CASSQTSGRYLGREEQYF.

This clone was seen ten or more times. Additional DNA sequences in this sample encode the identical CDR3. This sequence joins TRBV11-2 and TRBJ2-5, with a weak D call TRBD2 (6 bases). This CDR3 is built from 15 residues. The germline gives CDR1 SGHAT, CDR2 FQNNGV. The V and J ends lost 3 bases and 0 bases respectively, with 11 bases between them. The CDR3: CASSFSGSYQETQYF. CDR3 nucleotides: TGTGCCAGCAGCTTTAGCGGATCGTACCAAGAGACCCAGTACTTC.

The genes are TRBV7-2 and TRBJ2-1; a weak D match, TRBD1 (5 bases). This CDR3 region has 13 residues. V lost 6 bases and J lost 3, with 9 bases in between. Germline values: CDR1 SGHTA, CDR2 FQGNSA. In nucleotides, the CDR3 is TGTGCCAGCAGTCAGGGATTCTACAATGAGCAGTTCTTC. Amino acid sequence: CASSQGFYNEQFF.

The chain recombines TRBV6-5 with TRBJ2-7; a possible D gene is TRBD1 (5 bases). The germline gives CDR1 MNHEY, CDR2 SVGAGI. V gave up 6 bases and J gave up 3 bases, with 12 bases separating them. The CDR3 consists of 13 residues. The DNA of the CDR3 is TGTGCCAGCAGCTTAATGGACAACTACGAGCAGTACTTC. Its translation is CASSLMDNYEQYF.

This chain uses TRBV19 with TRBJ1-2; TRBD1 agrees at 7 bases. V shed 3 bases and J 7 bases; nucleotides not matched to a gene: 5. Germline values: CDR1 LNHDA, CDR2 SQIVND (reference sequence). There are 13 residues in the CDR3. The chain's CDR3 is CASSIETGFGYTF. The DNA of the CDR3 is TGTGCCAGTAGTATCGAGACAGGGTTTGGCTACACCTTC.

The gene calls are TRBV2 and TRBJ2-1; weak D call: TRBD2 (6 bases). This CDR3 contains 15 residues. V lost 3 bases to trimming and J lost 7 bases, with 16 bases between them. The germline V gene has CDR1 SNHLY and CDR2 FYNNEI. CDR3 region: CASSEGRLALNEQFF. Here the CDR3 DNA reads TGTGCCAGCAGTGAGGGGAGGCTAGCTTTGAATGAGCAGTTCTTC.

CDR3 in amino acids: CASSQDVTERINSPLHF. The CDR3, as DNA: TGCGCCAGCAGCCAAGATGTGACAGAGAGGATTAATTCACCCCTCCACTTT. This sequence joins TRBV4-1 and TRBJ1-6; maybe TRBD1 (5 bases). Germline V lookup: CDR1 MGHRA, CDR2 YSYEKL. Trimming removed 0 bases at V and 6 bases at J, with 15 bases between. The CDR3 runs to 17 residues.

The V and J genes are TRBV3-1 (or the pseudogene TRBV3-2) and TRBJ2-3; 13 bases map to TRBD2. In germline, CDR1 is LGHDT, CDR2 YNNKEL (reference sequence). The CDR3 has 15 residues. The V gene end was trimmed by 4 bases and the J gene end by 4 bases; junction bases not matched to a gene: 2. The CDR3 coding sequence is TGTGCCAGCAGCCTTACTAGCGGGAGGGCAGATACGCAGTATTTT. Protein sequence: CASSLTSGRADTQYF.

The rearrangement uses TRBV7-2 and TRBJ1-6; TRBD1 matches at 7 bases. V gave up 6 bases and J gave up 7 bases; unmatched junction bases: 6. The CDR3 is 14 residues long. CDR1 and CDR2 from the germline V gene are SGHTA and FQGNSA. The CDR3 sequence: CASRFGTENSPLHF. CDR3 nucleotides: TGTGCCAGCAGGTTTGGGACAGAGAATTCACCCCTCCACTTT.

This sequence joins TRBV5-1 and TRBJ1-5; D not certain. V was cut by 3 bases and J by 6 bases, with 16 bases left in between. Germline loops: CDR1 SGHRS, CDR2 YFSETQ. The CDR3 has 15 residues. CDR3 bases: TGCGCCAGCAGCTGGAGCAGCGACGTTGGTCAGCCCCAGCATTTT. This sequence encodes CASSWSSDVGQPQHF.

This CDR3 is CASSQGRAMVNEQFF. The CDR3 DNA is TGTGCCAGCAGCCAAGGGAGGGCGATGGTCAATGAGCAGTTCTTC. This rearrangement joins TRBV16 to TRBJ2-1; 7 nucleotides agree with TRBD2. The CDR3 loop spans 15 amino acids. The ends lost 2 bases at V and 6 bases at J; junction bases unmatched: 7. The germline V gene encodes CDR1 KGHSY and CDR2 FQNENV.